This TCR beta chain was found in a study of shared clonotypes between healthy human individuals. Study in general: CD4 naive and CD4 memory each took three plates per donor, while CD8 naive took two and CD8 memory one.

Remarks on this clone: Its antigen remains unknown.

TCRdb's table, derived via immunoSEQ multiplex PCR, lists solely in-frame clones and lacks some. The sample carries more than 1,200,000 clones, just under 99% recorded once. Germline values: CDR1 SGHRS, CDR2 YFSETQ. The CDR3 covers 13 residues. V was cut by 4 bases and J by 5 bases, with 12 bases left in between. Recent acute infections and vaccinations were absent in the healthy HIV-negative adult donors. Study conclusions and caveats: Clonotype sharing among donors likely depends on sequencing depth.

The sample consisted of naive CD4+ T cells sorted from blood. Documented subset: CD45RA+ positively selected. V gene TRBV5-1 combines with J gene TRBJ1-2, with D hard to call. This sequence was found in a man in his thirties or forties in good health. The DNA of the CDR3 is TGCGCCAGCAGCATCCGACCCTCGTATGGCTACACCTTC. It yields the protein CASSIRPSYGYTF.